The clone carrying this T cell receptor beta chain was detected ten times or more. Its specificity is not known. This sample's TCRbeta library carried unique molecular identifier barcodes. TCRdb called the PCR reads again in MiXCR, with one record for every CDR3 protein. The table shows 200,000 to 250,000 distinct CDR3 sequences, with approximately 11% occurring only once. The data originate from a study of T-cell reconstitution after alpha-beta-depleted transplantation in children. Study-wide findings and caveats: Reportedly, roughly two months post-transplant, alpha-beta T cells arose from several hundred expanded graft clones. By one year post-transplant, T-cell counts and diversity largely arose from T cells that were newly produced. Surviving recipient T cells and thymic progenitors underlay high day-60 TCRbeta diversity in some patients.

The TCR comes from a child younger than two with acute myeloid leukemia, due to receive a stem cell transplant. The sample in question was PBMCs, obtained before TCRalphabeta/CD19-depleted stem cell transplant.

The CDR3 loop is CASRRTGNNEKLFF. CDR3 bases: TGCGCCAGCCGACGGACAGGCAATAATGAAAAACTGTTTTTT. The chain carries TRBV5-1 and TRBJ1-4; 7 nucleotides line up with TRBD1. Per germline, CDR1 SGHRS and CDR2 YFSETQ. There are 14 residues in the CDR3. V shed 7 bases and J 4 bases; nucleotides not matched to a gene: 7.